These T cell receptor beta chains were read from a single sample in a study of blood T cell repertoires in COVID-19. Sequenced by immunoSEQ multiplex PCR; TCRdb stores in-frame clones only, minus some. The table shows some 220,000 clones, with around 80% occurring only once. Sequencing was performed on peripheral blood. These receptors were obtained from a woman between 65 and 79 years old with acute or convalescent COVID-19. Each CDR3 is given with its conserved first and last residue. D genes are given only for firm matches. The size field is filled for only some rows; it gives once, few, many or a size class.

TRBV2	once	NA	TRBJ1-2	CASSDRGYGYTF	TGTGCCAGCAGTGACAGGGGATATGGCTACACCTTC
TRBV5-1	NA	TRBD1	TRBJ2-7	CASSPGQVSYEQYF	TGCGCCAGCAGCCCAGGACAGGTTTCCTACGAGCAGTACTTC
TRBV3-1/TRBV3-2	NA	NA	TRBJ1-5	CASSQGAGSNQPQHF	TGTGCCAGCAGCCAAGGTGCGGGAAGCAATCAGCCCCAGCATTTT
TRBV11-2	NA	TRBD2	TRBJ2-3	CASSLRGGTTDTQYF	TGTGCCAGCAGCTTACGCGGGGGGACCACAGATACGCAGTATTTT
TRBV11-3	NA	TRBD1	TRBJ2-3	CASSLVAGGAGDTQYF	TGTGCCAGCAGCTTAGTAGCAGGGGGCGCTGGGGATACGCAGTATTTT
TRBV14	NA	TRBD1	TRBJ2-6	CASSPGRDRGRLGANVLTF	TGTGCCAGCAGCCCAGGTCGGGACAGGGGGCGGTTGGGGGCCAACGTCCTGACTTTC
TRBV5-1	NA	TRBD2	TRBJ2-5	CASNVAREGETQYF	TGCGCCAGCAATGTGGCCAGGGAGGGAGAGACCCAGTACTTC
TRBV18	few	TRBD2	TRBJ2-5	CASSSLAGGQETQYF	TGTGCCAGCTCTTCACTAGCGGGGGGCCAAGAGACCCAGTACTTC
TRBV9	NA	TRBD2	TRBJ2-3	CASSADSRGAQATQYF	TGTGCCAGCAGCGCTGACTCGCGGGGGGCCCAGGCTACGCAGTATTTT
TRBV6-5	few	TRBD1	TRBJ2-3	CARGDSSTDTQYF	TGTGCCAGGGGGGACAGTAGCACAGATACGCAGTATTTT
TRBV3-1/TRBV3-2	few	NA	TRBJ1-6	CASSQAGADSPLHF	TGTGCCAGCAGCCAAGCAGGGGCGGATTCACCCCTCCACTTT
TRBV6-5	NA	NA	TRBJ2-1	CASSSRGPYNEQFF	TGTGCCAGCAGTTCGCGGGGACCATACAATGAGCAGTTCTTC
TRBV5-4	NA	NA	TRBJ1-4	CASSLARGEKLFF	TGTGCCAGCAGCTTGGCCAGAGGCGAAAAACTGTTTTTT
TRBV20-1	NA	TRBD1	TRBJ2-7	CSASQGAPHGSEQYF	TGCAGTGCTAGTCAGGGGGCGCCCCACGGAAGTGAGCAGTACTTC
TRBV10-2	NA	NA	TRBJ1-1	CASRDSESGTEAFF	TGCGCCAGCAGGGATTCTGAGAGCGGCACTGAAGCTTTCTTT
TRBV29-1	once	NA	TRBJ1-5	CSVGGQVGQPQHF	TGCAGCGTTGGGGGGCAGGTCGGTCAGCCCCAGCATTTT
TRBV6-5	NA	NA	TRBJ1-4	CASIRDSGSEKLFF	TGTGCCAGCATCCGGGATTCTGGAAGTGAAAAACTGTTTTTT
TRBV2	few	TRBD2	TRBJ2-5	CASSEELAGRETQYF	TGTGCCAGCAGTGAAGAACTAGCGGGGAGAGAGACCCAGTACTTC
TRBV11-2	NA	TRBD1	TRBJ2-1	CASSFQGDNEQFF	TGTGCCAGCAGCTTTCAGGGGGACAATGAGCAGTTCTTC
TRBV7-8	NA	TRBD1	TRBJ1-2	CASSSGQGNYGYTF	TGTGCCAGCAGCTCGGGACAGGGTAACTATGGCTACACCTTC
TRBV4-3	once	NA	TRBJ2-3	CASSPGGVTDTQYF	TGCGCCAGCAGCCCCGGGGGAGTCACAGATACGCAGTATTTT
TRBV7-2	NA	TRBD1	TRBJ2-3	CASSTRGTGSTDTQYF	TGTGCCAGCAGCACGAGGGGGACAGGAAGCACAGATACGCAGTATTTT
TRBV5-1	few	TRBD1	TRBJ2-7	CASSLATGRAGGRDEQYF	TGCGCCAGCAGCTTGGCCACAGGTCGGGCAGGGGGTAGGGACGAGCAGTACTTC
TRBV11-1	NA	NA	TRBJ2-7	CASSRGHSYEQYF	TGTGCCAGCAGCCGTGGACACTCATACGAGCAGTACTTC
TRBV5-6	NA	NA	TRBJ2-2	CASSLTGPDTGELFF	TGTGCCAGCAGCTTAACAGGGCCGGACACCGGGGAGCTGTTTTTT
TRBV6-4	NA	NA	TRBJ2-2	CASSESGNTGELFF	TGTGCCAGCAGTGAATCAGGGAACACCGGGGAGCTGTTTTTT
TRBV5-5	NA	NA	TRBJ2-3	CASSPLVGADTQYF	TGTGCCAGCAGCCCCCTGGTAGGGGCAGATACGCAGTATTTT
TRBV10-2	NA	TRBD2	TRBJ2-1	CASSENPSGVEQFF	TGCGCCAGCAGTGAGAATCCTAGCGGGGTTGAGCAGTTCTTC
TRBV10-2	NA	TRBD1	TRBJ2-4	CASSGGQGTIQYF	TGCGCCAGCAGTGGGGGACAGGGAACCATTCAGTACTTC
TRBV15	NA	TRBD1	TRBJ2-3	CATSSDRGRASTDTQYF	TGTGCCACCAGCAGTGACAGGGGGCGCGCTAGCACAGATACGCAGTATTTT
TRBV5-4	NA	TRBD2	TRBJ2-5	CASSLSGGAQETQYF	TGTGCCAGCAGCTTGAGCGGGGGGGCCCAAGAGACCCAGTACTTC
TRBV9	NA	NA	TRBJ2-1	CASSLTPLTYNEQFF	TGTGCCAGCAGCCTAACCCCCCTTACGTACAATGAGCAGTTCTTC
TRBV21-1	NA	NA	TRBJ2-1	CASSKGVWGVKWNEQFF	TGTGCCAGCAGCAAAGGAGTCTGGGGGGTTAAGTGGAATGAGCAGTTCTTC
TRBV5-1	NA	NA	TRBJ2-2	CASSRQRTTSTGELFF	TGCGCCAGCAGCCGACAGAGGACAACAAGCACCGGGGAGCTGTTTTTT
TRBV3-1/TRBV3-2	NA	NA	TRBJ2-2	CASSQEGRGELFF	TGTGCCAGCAGCCAAGAGGGGCGAGGGGAGCTGTTTTTT
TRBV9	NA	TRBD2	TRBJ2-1	CASSAGTSGGTQQFF	TGTGCCAGCAGCGCCGGGACTAGCGGGGGGACCCAGCAGTTCTTC
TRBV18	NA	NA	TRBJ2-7	CASSRTTGGDEQYF	TGTGCCAGCTCGCGAACGACAGGCGGAGACGAGCAGTACTTC
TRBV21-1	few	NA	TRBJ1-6	CASSLTRGGIRSPLHF	TGTGCCAGCAGCCTAACGAGGGGGGGGATTAGGTCACCCCTCCACTTT
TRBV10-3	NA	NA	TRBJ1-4	CAISEGRTRNEKLFF	TGTGCCATCAGTGAGGGAAGGACACGGAATGAAAAACTGTTTTTT
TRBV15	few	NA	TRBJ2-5	CATKADTRGETQYF	TGTGCCACCAAAGCAGACACCAGGGGAGAGACCCAGTACTTC
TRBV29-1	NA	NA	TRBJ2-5	CSAGHLYQETQYF	TGCAGCGCGGGACATTTGTACCAAGAGACCCAGTACTTC
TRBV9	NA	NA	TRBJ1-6	CASSGQIQITGGNSPLHF	TGTGCCAGCAGCGGGCAAATTCAAATAACGGGAGGCAATTCACCCCTCCACTTT
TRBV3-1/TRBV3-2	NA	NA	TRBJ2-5	CASRLFGQQETQYF	TGTGCCAGCAGGCTATTTGGACAGCAAGAGACCCAGTACTTC
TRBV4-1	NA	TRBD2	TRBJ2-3	CASRQEPSGGADTQYF	TGCGCCAGCAGACAAGAGCCTAGCGGGGGGGCAGATACGCAGTATTTT
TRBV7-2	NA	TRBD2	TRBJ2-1	CASSTLPSGLSWYEQFF	TGTGCCAGCAGCACGCTACCTAGCGGCCTCTCCTGGTATGAGCAGTTCTTC
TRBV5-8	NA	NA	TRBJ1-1	CASTRRRQEAFF	TGTGCCAGCACCAGACGGCGGCAGGAAGCTTTCTTT
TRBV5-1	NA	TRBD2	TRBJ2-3	CASNRLAASTDTQYF	TGCGCCAGCAACCGGCTAGCGGCGAGCACAGATACGCAGTATTTT
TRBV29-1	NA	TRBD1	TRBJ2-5	CSVEVVDRGYETQYF	TGCAGCGTTGAAGTAGTGGACAGGGGGTATGAGACCCAGTACTTC